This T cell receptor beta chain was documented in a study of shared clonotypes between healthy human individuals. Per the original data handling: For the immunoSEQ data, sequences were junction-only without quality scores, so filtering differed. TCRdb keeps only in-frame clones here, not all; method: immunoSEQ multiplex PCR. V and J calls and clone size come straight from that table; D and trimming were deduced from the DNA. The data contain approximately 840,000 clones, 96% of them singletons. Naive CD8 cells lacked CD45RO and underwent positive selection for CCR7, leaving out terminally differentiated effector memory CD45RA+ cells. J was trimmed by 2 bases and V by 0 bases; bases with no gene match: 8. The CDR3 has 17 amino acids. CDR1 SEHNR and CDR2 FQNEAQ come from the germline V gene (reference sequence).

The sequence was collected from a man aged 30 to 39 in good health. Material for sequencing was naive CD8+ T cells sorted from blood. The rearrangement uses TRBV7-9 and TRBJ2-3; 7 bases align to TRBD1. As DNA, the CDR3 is TGTGCCAGCAGCTTAGCGGGTCCGGGACAGTACACAGATACGCAGTATTTT. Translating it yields CASSLAGPGQYTDTQYF.